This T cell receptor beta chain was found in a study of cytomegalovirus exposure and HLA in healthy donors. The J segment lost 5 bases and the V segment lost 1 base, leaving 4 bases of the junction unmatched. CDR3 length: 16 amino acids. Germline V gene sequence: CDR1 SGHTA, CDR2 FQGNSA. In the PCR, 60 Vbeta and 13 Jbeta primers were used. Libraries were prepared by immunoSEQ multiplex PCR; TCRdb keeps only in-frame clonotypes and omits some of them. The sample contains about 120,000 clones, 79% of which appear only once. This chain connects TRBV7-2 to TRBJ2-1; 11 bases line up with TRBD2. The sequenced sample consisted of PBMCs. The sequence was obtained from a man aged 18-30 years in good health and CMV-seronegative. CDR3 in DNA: TGTGCCAGCAGCTTAGTAAGACTAGCGGGAAACAATGAGCAGTTCTTC. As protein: CASSLVRLAGNNEQFF.